A single sample gave rise to the 11 T cell receptor beta chains below, sequenced in a study of blood T cell repertoires in COVID-19. Assay used: immunoSEQ multiplex PCR; TCRdb lists only in-frame clones, some missing. The sample lists about 43,000 clones, 83% occurring once. The sequenced sample consisted of peripheral blood. These receptors all stem from a man older than 75 in a cohort sampled during active COVID-19.

This rearrangement joins TRBV27 to TRBJ1-6; D not certain. The CDR3 totals 13 residues. V lost 4 bases, J lost 11 bases, and 12 bases lay in between. Germline assignment: CDR1 MNHEY and CDR2 SMNVEV (reference sequence). CDR3: CASSSIPITPLHF. Written as DNA, the CDR3 is TGTGCCAGCAGTTCAATCCCTATCACACCCCTCCACTTT.

Only one count was recorded for this clone. This chain links TRBV11-2 with TRBJ2-5; 13 positions agree with TRBD2. The V segment lost 5 bases and the J segment 2 bases; nucleotides outside the gene matches: 2. Germline values: CDR1 SGHAT, CDR2 FQNNGV. The CDR3 is 15 amino acids. The CDR3 sequence is CASSRLAGGQETQYF. CDR3 nucleotides: TGTGCCAGCAGCCGACTAGCGGGGGGACAAGAGACCCAGTACTTC.

V is TRBV5-6 and J is TRBJ2-5, with D unresolved. CDR3 length: 15 amino acids. Between the trimmed V and J ends, which lost 1 base and 5 bases, there was a span of 15 bases. Germline V lookup: CDR1 SGHDT, CDR2 YYEEEE. The CDR3 DNA sequence: TGTGCCAGCAGCTTGACGGGTCCGACTGGGGAGACCCAGTACTTC. Protein product: CASSLTGPTGETQYF.

The table lists this clone with a count of one. This sequence joins TRBV20-1 and TRBJ1-1, with D unresolved. The V gene's germline CDR1 is DFQATT and CDR2 SNEGSKA (reference sequence). V was cut by 5 bases and J by 1 base, with 5 bases left in between. The CDR3 has 11 residues. The CDR3 is CSAPRNTEAFF. CDR3 bases: TGCAGTGCTCCCAGGAACACTGAAGCTTTCTTT.

The chain couples TRBV11-2 to TRBJ2-1; 8 bases are shared with TRBD2. J gave up 9 bases and V 3 bases, and 13 bases lay outside the gene matches. This CDR3 spans 16 amino acids. Germline V gene sequence: CDR1 SGHAT, CDR2 FQNNGV. The CDR3 sequence: CASSFSLGTSFLEQFF. The CDR3 bases are TGTGCCAGCAGCTTTTCCCTCGGGACTAGTTTCCTTGAGCAGTTCTTC. Supplemented by reference TRBV11-2 and TRBJ2-1, the full variable domain reads EAGVAQSPRYKIIEKRQSVAFWCNPISGHATLYWYQQILGQGPKLLIQFQNNGVVDDSQLPKDRFSAERLKGVDSTLKIQPAKLEDSAVYLCASSFSLGTSFLEQFFGPGTRLTVL.

V and J are TRBV28 and TRBJ1-5; 9 bases match TRBD1. Trimming removed 1 base from V and 4 bases from J; junction bases left unmatched: 5. Germline values: CDR1 MDHEN, CDR2 SYDVKM. This CDR3 contains 16 residues. The CDR3 here is CASSLFRGTGNQPQHF. In nucleotides, the CDR3 is TGTGCCAGCAGTTTATTTAGGGGGACAGGGAATCAGCCCCAGCATTTT.

This clone was found a few times. This sequence joins TRBV5-1 and TRBJ2-4, with a weak D call TRBD1 (6 bases). V lost 4 bases to trimming and J lost 1 base, with 9 bases between them. CDR1 and CDR2 from the germline V gene are SGHRS and YFSETQ. This CDR3 is 14 amino acids long. The CDR3 region has the DNA TGCGCCAGCAGCCCAGGGGACGCCAAAAACATTCAGTACTTC. It specifies CASSPGDAKNIQYF.

The chain employs TRBV6-2 or TRBV6-3 and TRBJ2-1, with D perhaps TRBD2 (5 bases). Trimming cost V 2 bases and J 12 bases, with 20 bases left between them. The CDR3 is 15 amino acids. Looked up from germline, CDR1 is MNHEY and CDR2 is SVGEGT. CDR3 region: CASSYPSYRRQAQFF. The CDR3, as DNA: TGTGCCAGCAGTTACCCGTCCTATAGGAGGCAGGCGCAGTTCTTC.

This clone was seen once. The chain recombines TRBV27 with TRBJ1-5; D is undetermined. V was shortened by 2 bases and J by 2 bases, with 7 bases between the two germline ends. Germline CDR1 MNHEY, CDR2 SMNVEV (reference sequence). There are 14 residues in the CDR3. CDR3: CASSLISGNQPQHF. The CDR3 region has the DNA TGTGCCAGCAGTTTAATCAGCGGCAATCAGCCCCAGCATTTT.

The gene calls are TRBV28 and TRBJ1-2; TRBD1 agrees at 7 bases. CDR3 size: 15 residues. Germline CDR1 and CDR2: MDHEN and SYDVKM. V was pared by 1 base and J by 2 bases, with 4 bases of the junction left unmatched. CDR3 sequence (DNA): TGTGCCAGCAGTTTATTCTTGACAGGGAACTATGGCTACACCTTC. Encoded protein: CASSLFLTGNYGYTF.

The rearrangement uses TRBV7-2 and TRBJ2-1; 8 nucleotides agree with TRBD2. V lost 7 bases to trimming and J lost 2 bases; unmatched junction nucleotides: 7. The CDR3 is made up of 15 amino acids. Germline loops: CDR1 SGHTA, CDR2 FQGNSA. The CDR3 nucleotides are TGTGCCAGCATCCAACTAGCGGCCGCCTACAATGAGCAGTTCTTC. As protein: CASIQLAAAYNEQFF.